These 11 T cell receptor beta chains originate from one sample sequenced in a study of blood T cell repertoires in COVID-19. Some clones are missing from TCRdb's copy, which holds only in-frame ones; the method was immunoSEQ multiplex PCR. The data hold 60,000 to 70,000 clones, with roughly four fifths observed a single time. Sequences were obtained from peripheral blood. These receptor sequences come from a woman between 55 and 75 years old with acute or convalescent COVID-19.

In DNA, the CDR3 is TGTGCCAGCAGCTTCAGGGTTGACGGGGAGCTGTTTTTT. Its translation is CASSFRVDGELFF. The chain employs TRBV11-3 and TRBJ2-2; possible D gene TRBD1, 5 bases. This CDR3 contains 13 residues. The ends were cut back, 3 bases at V and 7 bases at J, with 9 bases in the middle. CDR1 is SGHNT and CDR2 is YENEEA in the germline V gene. The complete variable domain, with remaining parts taken from reference TRBV11-3 and TRBJ2-2, reads EAGVVQSPRYKIIEKKQPVAFWCNPISGHNTLYWYLQNLGQGPELLIRYENEEAVDDSQLPKDRFSAERLKGVDSTLKIQPAELGDSAVYLCASSFRVDGELFFGEGSRLTVL.

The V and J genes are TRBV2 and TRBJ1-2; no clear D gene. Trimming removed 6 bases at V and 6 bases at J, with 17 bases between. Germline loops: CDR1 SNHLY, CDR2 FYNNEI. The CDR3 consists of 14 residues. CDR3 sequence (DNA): TGTGCCAGCAGCCCCACAGAGTGGCCGCATGGCTACACCTTC. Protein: CASSPTEWPHGYTF.

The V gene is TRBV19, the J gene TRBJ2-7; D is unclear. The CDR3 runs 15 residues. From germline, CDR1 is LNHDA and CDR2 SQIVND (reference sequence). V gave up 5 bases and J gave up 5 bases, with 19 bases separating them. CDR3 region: CASSPRRPGGDEQYF. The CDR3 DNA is TGTGCCAGTAGTCCCCGAAGGCCGGGTGGCGACGAGCAGTACTTC.

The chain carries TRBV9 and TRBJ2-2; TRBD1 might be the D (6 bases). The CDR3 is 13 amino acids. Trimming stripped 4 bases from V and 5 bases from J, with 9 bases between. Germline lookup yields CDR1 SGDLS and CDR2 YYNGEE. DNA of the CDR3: TGTGCCAGCAGCCGTCAGGGGACCGGGGAGCTGTTTTTT. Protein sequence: CASSRQGTGELFF.

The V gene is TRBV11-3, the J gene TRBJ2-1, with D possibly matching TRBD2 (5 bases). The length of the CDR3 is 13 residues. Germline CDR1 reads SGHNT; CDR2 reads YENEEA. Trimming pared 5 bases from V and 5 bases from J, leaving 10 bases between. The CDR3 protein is CASSPDGNNEQFF. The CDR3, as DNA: TGTGCCAGCAGCCCGGACGGGAACAATGAGCAGTTCTTC.

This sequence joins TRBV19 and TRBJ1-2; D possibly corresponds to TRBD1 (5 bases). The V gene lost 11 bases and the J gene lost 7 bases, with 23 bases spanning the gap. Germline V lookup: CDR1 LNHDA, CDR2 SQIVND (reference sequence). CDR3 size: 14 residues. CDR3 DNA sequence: TGTGCCGGTTCATCCCCCGGCAGGGTTAGTGGCTACACCTTC. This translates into CAGSSPGRVSGYTF.

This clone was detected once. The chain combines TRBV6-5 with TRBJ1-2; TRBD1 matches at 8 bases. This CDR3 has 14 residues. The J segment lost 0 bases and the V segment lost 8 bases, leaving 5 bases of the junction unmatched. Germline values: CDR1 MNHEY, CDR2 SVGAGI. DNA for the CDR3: TGTGCCAGCGACAGGGGCTCATCTAACTATGGCTACACCTTC. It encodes CASDRGSSNYGYTF.

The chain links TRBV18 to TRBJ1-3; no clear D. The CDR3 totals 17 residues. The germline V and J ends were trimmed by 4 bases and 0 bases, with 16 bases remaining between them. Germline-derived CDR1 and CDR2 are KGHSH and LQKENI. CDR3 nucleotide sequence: TGTGCCAGCTCACACCCCCTTGGGGAGAGCTCTGGAAACACCATATATTTT. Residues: CASSHPLGESSGNTIYF.

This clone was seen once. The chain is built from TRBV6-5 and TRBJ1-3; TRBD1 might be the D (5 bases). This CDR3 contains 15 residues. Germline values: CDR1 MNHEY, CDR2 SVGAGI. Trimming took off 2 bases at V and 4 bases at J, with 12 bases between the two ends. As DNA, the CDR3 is TGTGCCAGCAGTTACGCGGGGGGGTCCGGAAACACCATATATTTT. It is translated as CASSYAGGSGNTIYF.

The CDR3 sequence: CASSEAPRTGGMTF. CDR3 in DNA: TGTGCCAGCAGTGAAGCGCCTCGGACAGGGGGCATGACCTTC. The chain combines TRBV6-1 with TRBJ1-2; TRBD1 matches at 11 bases. The CDR3 totals 14 residues. The junction had 8 bases not matched to a gene; V was cut back by 0 bases and J by 14 bases. The germline V gene has CDR1 MNHNS and CDR2 SASEGT.

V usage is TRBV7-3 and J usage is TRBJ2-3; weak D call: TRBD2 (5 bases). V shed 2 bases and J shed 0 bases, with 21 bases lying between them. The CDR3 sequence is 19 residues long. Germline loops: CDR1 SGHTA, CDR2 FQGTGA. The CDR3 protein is CASSLGRDRVGLSTDTQYF. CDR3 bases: TGTGCCAGCAGCTTAGGTCGGGATCGCGTAGGGCTCAGCACAGATACGCAGTATTTT.